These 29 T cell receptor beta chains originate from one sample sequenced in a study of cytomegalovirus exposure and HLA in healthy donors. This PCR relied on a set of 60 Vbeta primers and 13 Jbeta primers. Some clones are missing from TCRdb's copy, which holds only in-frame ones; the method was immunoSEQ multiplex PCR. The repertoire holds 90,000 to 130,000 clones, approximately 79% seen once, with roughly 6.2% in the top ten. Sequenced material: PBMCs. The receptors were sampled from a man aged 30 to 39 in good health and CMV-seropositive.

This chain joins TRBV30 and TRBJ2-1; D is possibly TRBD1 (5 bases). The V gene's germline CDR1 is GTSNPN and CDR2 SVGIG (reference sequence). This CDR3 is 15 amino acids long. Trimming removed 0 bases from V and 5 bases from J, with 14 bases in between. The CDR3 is CAWSVGQGIHNEQFF. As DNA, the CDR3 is TGTGCCTGGAGTGTAGGGCAGGGAATCCACAATGAGCAGTTCTTC.

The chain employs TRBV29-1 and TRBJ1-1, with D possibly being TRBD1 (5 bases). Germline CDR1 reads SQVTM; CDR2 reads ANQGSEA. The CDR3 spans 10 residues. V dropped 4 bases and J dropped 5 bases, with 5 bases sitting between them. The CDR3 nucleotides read TGCAGCGTTGGACAGACTGAAGCTTTCTTT. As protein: CSVGQTEAFF. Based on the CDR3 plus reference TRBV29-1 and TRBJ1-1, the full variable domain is SAVISQKPSRDICQRGTSLTIQCQVDSQVTMMFWYRQQPGQSLTLIATANQGSEATYESGFVIDKFPISRPNLTFSTLTVSNMSPEDSSIYLCSVGQTEAFFGQGTRLTVV.

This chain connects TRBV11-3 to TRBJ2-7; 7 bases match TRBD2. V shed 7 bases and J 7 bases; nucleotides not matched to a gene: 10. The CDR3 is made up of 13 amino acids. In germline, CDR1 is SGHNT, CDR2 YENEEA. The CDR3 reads CASTTLRGEEQYF. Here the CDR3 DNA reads TGTGCCAGCACCACCTTACGGGGGGAGGAGCAGTACTTC.

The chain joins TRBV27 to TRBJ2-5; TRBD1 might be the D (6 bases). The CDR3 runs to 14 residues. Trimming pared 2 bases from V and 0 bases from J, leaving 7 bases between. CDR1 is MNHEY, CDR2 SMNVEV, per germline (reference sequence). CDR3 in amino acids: CASSLQGHQETQYF. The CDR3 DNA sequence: TGTGCCAGCAGTTTACAGGGGCACCAAGAGACCCAGTACTTC.

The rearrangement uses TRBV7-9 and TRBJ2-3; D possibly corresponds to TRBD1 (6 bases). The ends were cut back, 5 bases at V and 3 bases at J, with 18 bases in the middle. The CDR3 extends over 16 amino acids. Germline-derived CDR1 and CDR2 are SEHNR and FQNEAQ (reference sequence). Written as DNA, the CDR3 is TGTGCCAGCAGCCCATTAGAGGCAGGGGCGACAGATACGCAGTATTTT. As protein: CASSPLEAGATDTQYF.

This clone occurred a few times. DNA of the CDR3: TGCGCCAGCAGTGGGCCAGGGGACCACAATCAGCCCCAGCATTTT. Encoded protein: CASSGPGDHNQPQHF. The chain employs TRBV10-2 and TRBJ1-5, with D possibly matching TRBD1 (6 bases). CDR1 is WSHSY and CDR2 is SAAADI in the germline V gene. V dropped 4 bases and J dropped 3 bases, with 13 bases sitting between them. The CDR3 is 15 amino acids.

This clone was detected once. The CDR3 nucleotides are TGTGCCAGCAGCTTGCGACAATCCTACAATGAGCAGTTCTTC. Translating it yields CASSLRQSYNEQFF. This rearrangement joins TRBV5-6 to TRBJ2-1; D is ambiguous. Germline V gene data show CDR1 as SGHDT and CDR2 as YYEEEE. V lost 1 base to trimming and J lost 1 base, with 6 bases between them. The CDR3 totals 14 residues.

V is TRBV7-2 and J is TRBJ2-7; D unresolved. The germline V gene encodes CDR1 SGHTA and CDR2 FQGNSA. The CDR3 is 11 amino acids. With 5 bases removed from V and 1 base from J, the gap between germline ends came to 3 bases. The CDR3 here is CASSLSYEQYF. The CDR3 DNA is TGTGCCAGCAGCCTTTCCTACGAGCAGTACTTC.

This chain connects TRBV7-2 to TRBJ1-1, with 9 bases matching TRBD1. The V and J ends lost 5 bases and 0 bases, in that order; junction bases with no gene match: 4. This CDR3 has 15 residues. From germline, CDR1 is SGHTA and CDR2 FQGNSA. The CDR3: CASSAGDRVNTEAFF. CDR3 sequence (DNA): TGTGCCAGCAGCGCCGGGGACAGGGTGAACACTGAAGCTTTCTTT.

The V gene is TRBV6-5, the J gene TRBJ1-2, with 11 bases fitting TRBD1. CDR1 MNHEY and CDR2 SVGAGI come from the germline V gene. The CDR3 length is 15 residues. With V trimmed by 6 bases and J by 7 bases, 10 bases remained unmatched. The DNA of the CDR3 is TGTGCCAGCAGGACCTCGGGGACAGGGGGTTTTGGCTACACCTTC. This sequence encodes CASRTSGTGGFGYTF.

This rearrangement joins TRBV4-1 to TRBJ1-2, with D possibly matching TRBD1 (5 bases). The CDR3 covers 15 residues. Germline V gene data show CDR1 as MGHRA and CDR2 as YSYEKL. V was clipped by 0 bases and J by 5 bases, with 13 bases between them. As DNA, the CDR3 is TGCGCCAGCAGCCAAGATTGGCAGGGTTTTTATGGCTACACCTTC. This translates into CASSQDWQGFYGYTF.

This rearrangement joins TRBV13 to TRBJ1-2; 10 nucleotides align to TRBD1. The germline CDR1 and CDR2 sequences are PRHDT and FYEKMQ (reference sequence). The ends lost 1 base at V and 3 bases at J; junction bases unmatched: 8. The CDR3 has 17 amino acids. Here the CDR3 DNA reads TGTGCCAGCAGCTTAGATTCTGGGACAGGGGCACACTATGGCTACACCTTC. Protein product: CASSLDSGTGAHYGYTF.

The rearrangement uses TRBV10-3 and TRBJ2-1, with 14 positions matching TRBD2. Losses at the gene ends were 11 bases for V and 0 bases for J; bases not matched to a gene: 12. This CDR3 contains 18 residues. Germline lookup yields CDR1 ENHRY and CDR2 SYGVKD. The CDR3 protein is CASISGTSGGDSYNEQFF. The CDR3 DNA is TGTGCCTCGATTTCTGGGACTAGCGGGGGTGACTCCTACAATGAGCAGTTCTTC.

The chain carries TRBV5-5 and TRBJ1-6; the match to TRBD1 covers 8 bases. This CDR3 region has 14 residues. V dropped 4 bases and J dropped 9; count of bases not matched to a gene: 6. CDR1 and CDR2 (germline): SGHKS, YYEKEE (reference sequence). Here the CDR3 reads CASSAPGGRSPLHF. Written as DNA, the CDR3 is TGTGCCAGCAGCGCCCCAGGGGGCCGTTCACCCCTCCACTTT. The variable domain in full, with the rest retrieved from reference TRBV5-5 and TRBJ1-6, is DAGVTQSPTHLIKTRGQQVTLRCSPISGHKSVSWYQQVLGQGPQFIFQYYEKEERGRGNFPDRFSARQFPNYSSELNVNALLLGDSALYLCASSAPGGRSPLHFGNGTRLTVT.

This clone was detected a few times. This CDR3 reads CASRSIYEQYF. In DNA, the CDR3 is TGTGCCAGCAGGTCTATCTACGAGCAGTACTTC. The rearrangement links TRBV6-6 to TRBJ2-7, with D uncertain. V shed 6 bases and J shed 3 bases, with 6 bases lying between them. From germline, CDR1 is MNHNY and CDR2 SVGAGI (reference sequence). The CDR3 runs to 11 residues.

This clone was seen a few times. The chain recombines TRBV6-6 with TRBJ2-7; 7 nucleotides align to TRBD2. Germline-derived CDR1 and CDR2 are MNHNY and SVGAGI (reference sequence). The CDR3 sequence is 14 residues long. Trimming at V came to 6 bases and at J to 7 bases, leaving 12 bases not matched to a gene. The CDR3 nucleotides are TGTGCCAGCAGCCGGAGCGGGGACCTTAGGGAGCAGTACTTC. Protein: CASSRSGDLREQYF.

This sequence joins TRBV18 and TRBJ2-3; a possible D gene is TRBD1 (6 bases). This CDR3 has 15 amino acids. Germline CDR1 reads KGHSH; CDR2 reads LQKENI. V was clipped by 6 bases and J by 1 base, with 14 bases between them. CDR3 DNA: TGTGCCAGCTCCCAGGACAGATACGGCACAGATACGCAGTATTTT. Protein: CASSQDRYGTDTQYF. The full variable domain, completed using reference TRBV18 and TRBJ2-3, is NAGVMQNPRHLVRRRGQEARLRCSPMKGHSHVYWYRQLPEEGLKFMVYLQKENIIDESGMPKERFSAEFPKEGPSILRIQQVVRGDSAAYFCASSQDRYGTDTQYFGPGTRLTVL.

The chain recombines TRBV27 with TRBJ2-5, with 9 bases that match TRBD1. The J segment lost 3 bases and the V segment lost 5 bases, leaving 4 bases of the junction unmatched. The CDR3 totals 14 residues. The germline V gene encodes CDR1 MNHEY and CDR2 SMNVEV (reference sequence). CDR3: CASSPGTGKETQYF. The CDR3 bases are TGTGCCAGCAGTCCTGGGACAGGGAAAGAGACCCAGTACTTC.

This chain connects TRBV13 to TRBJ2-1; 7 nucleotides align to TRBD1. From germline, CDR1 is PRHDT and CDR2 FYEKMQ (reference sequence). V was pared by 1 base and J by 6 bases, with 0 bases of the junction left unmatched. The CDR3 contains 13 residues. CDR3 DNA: TGTGCCAGCAGCTTAGCAGGGGGCAATGAGCAGTTCTTC. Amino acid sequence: CASSLAGGNEQFF.

The CDR3 region has the DNA TGTGCCAGCAGCGTAGCCGCGGGTTATGGCTACACCTTC. This translates into CASSVAAGYGYTF. The gene calls are TRBV9 and TRBJ1-2; unclear D gene. Deletions cut 0 bases from V and 5 bases from J, with 8 bases between. This CDR3 region has 13 residues. The V gene's germline CDR1 is SGDLS and CDR2 YYNGEE. The full variable domain, rest sourced from reference TRBV9 and TRBJ1-2, is DSGVTQTPKHLITATGQRVTLRCSPRSGDLSVYWYQQSLDQGLQFLIQYYNGEERAKGNILERFSAQQFPDLHSELNLSSLELGDSALYFCASSVAAGYGYTFGSGTRLTVV.

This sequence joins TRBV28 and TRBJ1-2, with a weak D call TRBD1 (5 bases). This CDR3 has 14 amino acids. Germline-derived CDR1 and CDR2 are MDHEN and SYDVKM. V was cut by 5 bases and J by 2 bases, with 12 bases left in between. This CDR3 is CASSPGGGNYGYTF. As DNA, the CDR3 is TGTGCCAGCAGTCCGGGCGGGGGGAACTATGGCTACACCTTC.

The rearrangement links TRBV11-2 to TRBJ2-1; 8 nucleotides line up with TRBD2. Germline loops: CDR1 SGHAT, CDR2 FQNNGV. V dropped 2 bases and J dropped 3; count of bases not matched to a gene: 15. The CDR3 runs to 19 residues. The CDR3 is CASSLRLAGQTPIYNEQFF. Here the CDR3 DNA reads TGTGCCAGCAGCTTAAGGTTAGCGGGGCAAACGCCCATCTACAATGAGCAGTTCTTC.

CDR3 amino acids: CASRGTGASGYTF. The CDR3 DNA follows: TGTGCCAGCAGGGGGACAGGGGCCAGTGGCTACACCTTC. The chain combines TRBV6-1 with TRBJ1-2, with TRBD1 matching over 10 bases. CDR1 MNHNS and CDR2 SASEGT come from the germline V gene. Unmatched junction bases numbered 5, after V lost 6 bases and J lost 7 bases. This CDR3 is built from 13 residues.

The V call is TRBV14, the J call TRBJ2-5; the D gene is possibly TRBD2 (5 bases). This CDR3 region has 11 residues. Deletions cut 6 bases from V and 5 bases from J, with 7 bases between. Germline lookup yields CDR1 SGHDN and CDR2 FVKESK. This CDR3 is CASSPGETQYF. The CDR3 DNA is TGTGCCAGCAGTCCGGGGGAGACCCAGTACTTC. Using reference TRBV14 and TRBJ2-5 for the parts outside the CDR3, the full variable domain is EAGVTQFPSHSVIEKGQTVTLRCDPISGHDNLYWYRRVMGKEIKFLLHFVKESKQDESGMPNNRFLAERTGGTYSTLKVQPAELEDSGVYFCASSPGETQYFGPGTRLLVL.

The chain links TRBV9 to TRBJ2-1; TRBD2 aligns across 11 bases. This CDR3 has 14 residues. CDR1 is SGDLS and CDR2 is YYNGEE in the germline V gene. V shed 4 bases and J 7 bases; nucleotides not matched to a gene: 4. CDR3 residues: CASSRLAGQNEQFF. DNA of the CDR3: TGTGCCAGCAGCAGACTAGCGGGGCAAAATGAGCAGTTCTTC.

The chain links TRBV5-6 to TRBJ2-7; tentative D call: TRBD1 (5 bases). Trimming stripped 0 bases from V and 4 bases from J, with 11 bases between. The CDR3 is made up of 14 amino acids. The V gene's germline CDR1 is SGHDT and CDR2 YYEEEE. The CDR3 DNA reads TGTGCCAGCAGCTTGGGCCTACAGGCTTACGAGCAGTACTTC. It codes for CASSLGLQAYEQYF.

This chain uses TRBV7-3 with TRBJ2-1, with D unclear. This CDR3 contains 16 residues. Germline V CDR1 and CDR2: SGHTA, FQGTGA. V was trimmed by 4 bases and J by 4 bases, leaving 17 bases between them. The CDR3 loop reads CASSSHHSRAYNEQFF. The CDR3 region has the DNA TGTGCCAGCAGCTCCCATCACAGTCGCGCATACAATGAGCAGTTCTTC.

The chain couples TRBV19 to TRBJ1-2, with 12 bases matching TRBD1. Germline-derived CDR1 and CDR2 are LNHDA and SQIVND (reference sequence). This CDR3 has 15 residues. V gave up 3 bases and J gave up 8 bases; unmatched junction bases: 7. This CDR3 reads CASSMTPGTGGGYTF. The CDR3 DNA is TGTGCCAGTAGTATGACACCGGGGACAGGGGGCGGCTACACCTTC.

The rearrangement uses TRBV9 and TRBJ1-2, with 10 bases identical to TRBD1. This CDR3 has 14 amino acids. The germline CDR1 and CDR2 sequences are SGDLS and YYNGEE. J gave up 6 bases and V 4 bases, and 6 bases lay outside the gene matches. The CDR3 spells CASSLGTGENGYTF. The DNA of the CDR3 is TGTGCCAGCAGCCTGGGGACAGGGGAGAATGGCTACACCTTC.